The TCR beta chain described here comes from a study of OX40 agonist ivuxolimab in advanced cancers. For the wider study: Ivuxolimab, which targeted the costimulatory receptor OX40 (CD134), was an agonistic, fully human IgG2 monoclonal antibody. Intravenous ivuxolimab was administered to patients every 2 weeks at six dose levels: 0.01, 0.1, 0.3, 1.5, 3 and 10 mg/kg. Of the roughly 51 dose-escalation patients, hepatocellular carcinoma was present in roughly 19, melanoma in roughly 15, renal cell carcinoma in 9 and head and neck cancer in 9. In the dose-escalation cohort, around four fifths of patients were male, and the mean age was roughly 60 years, with a range of roughly 23 to 85. Prior anti-PD-1, anti-PD-L1 or anti-CTLA-4 therapy was permitted, and roughly two fifths of dose-escalation patients had received checkpoint inhibitors. Partial responses occurred in three dose-escalation patients: two with cutaneous melanoma and one with hepatocellular carcinoma. Peripheral TCRbeta sequencing aimed to test whether ivuxolimab altered TCR sequence diversity and caused clonal T-cell expansion. The paper covers the monotherapy dose-escalation part of the phase I ivuxolimab trial, which included N of about 56 patients. Study-level results and caveats: Low levels of normalized T-cell clonal expansion were also seen in some patients who did not respond. Which antigens the clonally expanded peripheral T cells were specific for was not determined. After ivuxolimab, expanded clones were on average more numerous among CD8+ T cells than among CD4+ T cells. In the 0.1-3.0 mg/kg groups, partial responders were among the patients with the lowest normalized peripheral clonal expansion, particularly in CD8+ T cells. At doses of 0.1 to 3.0 mg/kg, clonal expansion of both CD4+ and CD8+ blood T cells was observed from baseline to week 6.

Patients with autoimmune disease history or receiving systemic immunosuppression were excluded from the trial. Peripheral blood for TCR sequencing was collected from all dose cohorts at baseline, on cycle 4 day 1, and on cycle 7 day 1. Samples were obtained from an open-label, multicenter, first-in-human phase I dose-escalation trial of ivuxolimab. Adults with locally advanced or metastatic melanoma, renal cell, hepatocellular, or head and neck squamous cell carcinoma were enrolled in the trial. CD4+ and CD8+ T cells were sorted separately from peripheral blood before TCR sequencing. Worth noting for this clone: The specificity of this receptor is unknown. The record has no base qualities; no much larger clone is one base away.

V and J lose 5 bases and 9 bases, and a span of 20 bases separates them. Inclusive of the bounding cysteine and phenylalanine, the CDR3 is 16 residues long. Only CDR3 DNA is held: 48 bases, read in frame from base 1. For sequencing of the TCRbeta CDR3 region, genomic DNA was extracted from the sorted cells. TCRbeta CDR3 regions were sequenced using the immunoSEQ Assay. The clones in this table, taken by TCRdb from immuneACCESS, are in-frame only. Not every clone is retained; where verified, under half of the shortfall comes from an unresolved V gene, and the cause of the rest is unknown. The sample contains around 47,000 clones, 75% to 90% of them found a single time. The ten largest account for over 3.5% of the sample.

Sequencing used CD4+ or CD8+ T cells sorted from blood, obtained in a trial of the OX40 agonist ivuxolimab. The chain is assembled from TRBV6-7 and TRBJ1-6; TRBD1 might be the D gene, on 6 matching bases. TRBV6-7 is an open reading frame, and its role is uncertain. This TCR was recovered from an adult with an advanced solid tumor such as melanoma, head and neck, liver or kidney cancer. The DNA sequence is TGTGCCAGCAGTCATCGGACAGTGGGCGCTATTTCACCCCTCCACTTT. It specifies CASSHRTVGAISPLHF.